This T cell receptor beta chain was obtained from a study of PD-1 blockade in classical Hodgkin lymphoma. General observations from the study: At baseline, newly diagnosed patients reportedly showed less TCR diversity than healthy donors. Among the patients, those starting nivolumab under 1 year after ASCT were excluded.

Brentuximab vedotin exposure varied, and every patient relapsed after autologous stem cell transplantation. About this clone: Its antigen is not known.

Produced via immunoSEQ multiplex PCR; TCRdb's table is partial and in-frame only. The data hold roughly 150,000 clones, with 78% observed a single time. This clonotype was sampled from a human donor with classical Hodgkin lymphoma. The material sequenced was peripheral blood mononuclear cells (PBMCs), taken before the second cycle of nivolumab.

The CDR3 is CASTYMNTEAFF. As DNA, the CDR3 is TGTGCCAGCACCTACATGAACACTGAAGCTTTCTTT. The chain employs TRBV6-1 and TRBJ1-1; D is undetermined. The CDR3 is 12 amino acids. Germline V gene lookup returns CDR1 MNHNS and CDR2 SASEGT. The V end lost 7 bases, the J end lost 0 bases, and 6 bases lay between the germline ends.